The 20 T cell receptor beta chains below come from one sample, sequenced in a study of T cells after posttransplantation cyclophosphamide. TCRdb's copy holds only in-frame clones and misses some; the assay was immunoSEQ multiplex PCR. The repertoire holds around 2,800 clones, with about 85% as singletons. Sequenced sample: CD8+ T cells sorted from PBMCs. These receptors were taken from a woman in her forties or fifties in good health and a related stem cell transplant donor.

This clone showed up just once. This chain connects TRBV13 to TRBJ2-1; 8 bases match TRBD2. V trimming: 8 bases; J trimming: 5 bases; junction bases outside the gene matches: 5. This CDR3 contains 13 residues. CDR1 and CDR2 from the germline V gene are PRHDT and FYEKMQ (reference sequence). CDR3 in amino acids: CASALAVDNEQFF. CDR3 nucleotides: TGTGCCAGCGCACTAGCGGTTGACAATGAGCAGTTCTTC. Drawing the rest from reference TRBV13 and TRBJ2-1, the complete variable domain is AAGVIQSPRHLIKEKRETATLKCYPIPRHDTVYWYQQGPGQDPQFLISFYEKMQSDKGSIPDRFSAQQFSDYHSELNMSSLELGDSALYFCASALAVDNEQFFGPGTRLTVL.

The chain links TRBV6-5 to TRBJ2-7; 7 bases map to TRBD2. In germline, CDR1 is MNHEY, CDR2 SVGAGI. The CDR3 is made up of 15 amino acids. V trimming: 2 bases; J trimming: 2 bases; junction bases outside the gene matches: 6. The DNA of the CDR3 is TGTGCCAGCAGTTACGGGGGGGGACCAACCTACGAGCAGTACTTC. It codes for CASSYGGGPTYEQYF.

CDR3 sequence (DNA): TGTGCCAGCACCGGGACTAGCGTATACAATGAGCAGTTCTTC. Protein product: CASTGTSVYNEQFF. V is TRBV5-6 and J is TRBJ2-1; the match to TRBD2 covers 10 bases. There are 14 residues in the CDR3. Germline trimming cut 6 bases from V and 4 bases from J; bases unmatched to any gene: 4. CDR1 is SGHDT and CDR2 is YYEEEE in the germline V gene.

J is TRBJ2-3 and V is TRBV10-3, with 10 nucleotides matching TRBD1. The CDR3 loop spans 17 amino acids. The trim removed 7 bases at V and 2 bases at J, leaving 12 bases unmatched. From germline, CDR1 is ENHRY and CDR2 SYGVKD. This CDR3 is CAIKSSMDRGSTDTQYF. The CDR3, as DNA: TGTGCCATCAAGAGCAGTATGGACAGGGGGTCCACAGATACGCAGTATTTT.

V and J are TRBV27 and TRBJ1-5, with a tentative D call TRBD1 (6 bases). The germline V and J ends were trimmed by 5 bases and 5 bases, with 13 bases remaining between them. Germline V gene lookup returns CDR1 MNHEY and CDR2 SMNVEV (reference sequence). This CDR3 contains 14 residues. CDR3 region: CASSPSTGYQPQHF. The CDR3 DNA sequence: TGTGCCAGCAGTCCCTCCACAGGGTATCAGCCCCAGCATTTT.

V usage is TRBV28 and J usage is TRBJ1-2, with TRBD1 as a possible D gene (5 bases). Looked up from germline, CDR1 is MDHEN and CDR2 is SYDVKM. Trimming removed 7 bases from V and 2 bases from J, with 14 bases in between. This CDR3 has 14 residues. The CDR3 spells CASNPPSGNYGYTF. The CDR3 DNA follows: TGTGCCAGCAACCCGCCGTCAGGGAACTATGGCTACACCTTC.

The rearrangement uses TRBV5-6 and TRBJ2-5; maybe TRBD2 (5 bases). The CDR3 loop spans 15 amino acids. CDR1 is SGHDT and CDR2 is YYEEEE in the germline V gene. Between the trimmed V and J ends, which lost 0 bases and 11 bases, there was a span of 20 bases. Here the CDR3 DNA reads TGTGCCAGCAGCTTGGGGGCACGCCGGGTTGGGGAGCAGTACTTC. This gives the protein CASSLGARRVGEQYF.

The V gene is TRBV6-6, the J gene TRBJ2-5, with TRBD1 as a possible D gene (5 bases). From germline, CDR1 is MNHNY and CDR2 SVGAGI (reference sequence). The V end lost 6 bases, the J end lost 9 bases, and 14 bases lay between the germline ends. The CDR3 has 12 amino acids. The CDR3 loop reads CASSGHEASQYF. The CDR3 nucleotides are TGTGCCAGCAGCGGACATGAGGCCTCCCAGTACTTC.

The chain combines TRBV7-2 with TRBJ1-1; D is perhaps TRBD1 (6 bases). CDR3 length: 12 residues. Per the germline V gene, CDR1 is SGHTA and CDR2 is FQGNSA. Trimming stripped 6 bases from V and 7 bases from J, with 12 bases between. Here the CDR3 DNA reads TGTGCCAGCAGAAGGGGGAACGGTGAAGCTTTCTTT. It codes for CASRRGNGEAFF.

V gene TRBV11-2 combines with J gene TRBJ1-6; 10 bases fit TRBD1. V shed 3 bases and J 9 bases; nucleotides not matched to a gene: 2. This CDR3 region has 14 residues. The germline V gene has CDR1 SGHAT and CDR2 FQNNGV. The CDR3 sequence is CASSFDRGRSPLHF. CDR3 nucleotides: TGTGCCAGCAGCTTTGACAGGGGGCGTTCACCCCTCCACTTT.

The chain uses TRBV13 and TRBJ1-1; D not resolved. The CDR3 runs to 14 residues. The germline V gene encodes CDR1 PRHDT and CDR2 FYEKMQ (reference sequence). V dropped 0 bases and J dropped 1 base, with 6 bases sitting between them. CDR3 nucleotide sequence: TGTGCCAGCAGCTTAGGGAGGAGGAACACTGAAGCTTTCTTT. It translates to CASSLGRRNTEAFF. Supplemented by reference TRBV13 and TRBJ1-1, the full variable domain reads AAGVIQSPRHLIKEKRETATLKCYPIPRHDTVYWYQQGPGQDPQFLISFYEKMQSDKGSIPDRFSAQQFSDYHSELNMSSLELGDSALYFCASSLGRRNTEAFFGQGTRLTVV.

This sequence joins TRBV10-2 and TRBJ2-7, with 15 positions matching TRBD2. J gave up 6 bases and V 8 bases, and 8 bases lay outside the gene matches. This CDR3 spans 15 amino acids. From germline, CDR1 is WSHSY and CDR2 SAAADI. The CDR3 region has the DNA TGCGCCAGCTGGGCAGGACTAGCGGGGGGGTCCGAGCAGTACTTC. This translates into CASWAGLAGGSEQYF.

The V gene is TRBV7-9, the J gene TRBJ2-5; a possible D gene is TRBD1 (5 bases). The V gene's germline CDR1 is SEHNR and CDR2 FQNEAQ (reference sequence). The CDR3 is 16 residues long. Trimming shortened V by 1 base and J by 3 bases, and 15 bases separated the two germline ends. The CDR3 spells CASSLVGVRYEETQYF. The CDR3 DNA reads TGTGCCAGCAGCTTAGTAGGGGTTAGGTACGAAGAGACCCAGTACTTC.

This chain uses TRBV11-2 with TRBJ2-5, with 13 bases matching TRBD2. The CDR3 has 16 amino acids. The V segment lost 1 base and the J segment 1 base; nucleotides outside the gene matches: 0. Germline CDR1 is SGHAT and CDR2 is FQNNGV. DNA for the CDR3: TGTGCCAGCAGCTTAGGGACTAGCGGGAGCCAAGAGACCCAGTACTTC. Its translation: CASSLGTSGSQETQYF.

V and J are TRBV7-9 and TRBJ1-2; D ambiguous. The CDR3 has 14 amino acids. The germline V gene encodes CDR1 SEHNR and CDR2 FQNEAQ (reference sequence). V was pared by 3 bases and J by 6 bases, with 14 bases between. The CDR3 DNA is TGTGCCAGCAGCTTCGCCAGATCCCCTGATGGCTACACCTTC. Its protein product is CASSFARSPDGYTF.

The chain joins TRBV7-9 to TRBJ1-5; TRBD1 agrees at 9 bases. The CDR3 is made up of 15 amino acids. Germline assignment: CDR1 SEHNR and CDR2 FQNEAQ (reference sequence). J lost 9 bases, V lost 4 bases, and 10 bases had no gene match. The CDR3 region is CASSWDRDPMLPQHF. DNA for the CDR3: TGTGCCAGCAGCTGGGACAGGGACCCTATGTTGCCCCAGCATTTT.

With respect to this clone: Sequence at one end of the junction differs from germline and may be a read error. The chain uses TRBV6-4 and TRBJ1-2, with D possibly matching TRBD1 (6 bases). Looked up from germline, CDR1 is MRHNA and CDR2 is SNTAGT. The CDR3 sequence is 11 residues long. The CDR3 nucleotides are TGTGCCAGCAGTGACGGGGGCGGCGTTTCCTTC. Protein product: CASSDGGGVSF.

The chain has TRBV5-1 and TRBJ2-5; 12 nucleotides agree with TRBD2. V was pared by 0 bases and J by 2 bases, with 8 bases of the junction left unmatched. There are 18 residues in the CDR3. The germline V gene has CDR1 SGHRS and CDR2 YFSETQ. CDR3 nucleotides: TGCGCCAGCAGCTTGGACCTAGCGGGGGGGCTTCCTCAAGAGACCCAGTACTTC. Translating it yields CASSLDLAGGLPQETQYF. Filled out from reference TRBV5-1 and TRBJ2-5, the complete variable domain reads KAGVTQTPRYLIKTRGQQVTLSCSPISGHRSVSWYQQTPGQGLQFLFEYFSETQRNKGNFPGRFSGRQFSNSRSEMNVSTLELGDSALYLCASSLDLAGGLPQETQYFGPGTRLLVL.

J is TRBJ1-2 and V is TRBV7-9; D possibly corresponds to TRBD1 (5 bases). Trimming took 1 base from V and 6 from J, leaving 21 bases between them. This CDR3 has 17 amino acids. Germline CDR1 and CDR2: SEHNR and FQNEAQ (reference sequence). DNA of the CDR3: TGTGCCAGCAGCTTAGTCCCAGTAACTGCAGGGCTTGATGGCTACACCTTC. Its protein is CASSLVPVTAGLDGYTF.

CDR3 sequence reads: CAISELYNQPQHF. In DNA form, the CDR3 reads TGTGCCATCAGTGAGCTGTACAATCAGCCCCAGCATTTT. This rearrangement joins TRBV10-3 to TRBJ1-5; no definite D call. The germline V and J ends were trimmed by 2 bases and 3 bases, with 5 bases remaining between them. The CDR3 loop spans 13 amino acids. Germline V gene sequence: CDR1 ENHRY, CDR2 SYGVKD.